One and the same sample provided the 21 T cell receptor beta chains below, sequenced in a study of T cell repertoires in cytomegalovirus infection. TCRdb used MiXCR to reprocess the reads, holding one entry per CDR3 protein. The sample includes approximately 500,000 distinct CDR3 sequences, around 10% of them seen just once. Specimen: PBMCs. The receptors were gathered from a human donor in good health (CMV status not recorded). Some clones in this sample may be carry-over from other donors' samples.

This clonotype was counted ten times or more. The rearrangement joins TRBV14 to TRBJ2-1; 12 nucleotides align to TRBD2. This CDR3 contains 17 residues. Germline V gene sequence: CDR1 SGHDN, CDR2 FVKESK. V trimming: 3 bases; J trimming: 7 bases; junction bases outside the gene matches: 10. CDR3 coding DNA: TGTGCCAGCAGCCACCTAGCGGGAGGGCAACTAGGGAATGAGCAGTTCTTC. It specifies CASSHLAGGQLGNEQFF.

This clonotype was seen a few times. The rearrangement joins TRBV28 to TRBJ1-5; D is uncertain. The CDR3 is made up of 11 amino acids. Germline V gene lookup returns CDR1 MDHEN and CDR2 SYDVKM. Trimming left V 8 bases short and J 6 bases short, with 8 bases between. The CDR3 DNA is TGTGCCAGCTCACAAGTTCAGCCCCAGCATTTT. It encodes CASSQVQPQHF.

The table lists this clonotype with many counts. This sequence joins TRBV5-1 and TRBJ2-7; the match to TRBD1 covers 7 bases. The germline V gene encodes CDR1 SGHRS and CDR2 YFSETQ. CDR3 length: 12 residues. With V trimmed by 5 bases and J by 6 bases, 5 bases remained unmatched. CDR3 amino acids: CASRVRDSEQYF. CDR3 DNA sequence: TGCGCCAGCAGGGTCCGGGACAGCGAGCAGTACTTC. The whole variable domain, remainder taken from reference TRBV5-1 and TRBJ2-7, is KAGVTQTPRYLIKTRGQQVTLSCSPISGHRSVSWYQQTPGQGLQFLFEYFSETQRNKGNFPGRFSGRQFSNSRSEMNVSTLELGDSALYLCASRVRDSEQYFGPGTRLTVT.

This clonotype showed up many times. This chain uses TRBV7-8 with TRBJ1-1, with D uncertain. The CDR3 runs to 14 residues. From germline, CDR1 is SGHVS and CDR2 FQNEAQ. The V gene lost 5 bases and the J gene lost 1 base, with 11 bases spanning the gap. The CDR3 loop is CASSPRAPNTEAFF. The DNA for the CDR3 is TGTGCCAGCAGCCCCCGAGCCCCGAACACTGAAGCTTTCTTT.

A few counts support this clonotype. J is TRBJ2-7 and V is TRBV2; possible D gene TRBD1, 6 bases. The CDR3 has 14 residues. V was pared by 1 base and J by 3 bases, with 10 bases between. Germline CDR1 reads SNHLY; CDR2 reads FYNNEI. The CDR3 loop reads CASSEGTAYYEQYF. The CDR3 region has the DNA TGTGCCAGCAGTGAAGGGACAGCTTACTACGAGCAGTACTTC.

The gene calls are TRBV29-1 and TRBJ2-2; 7 bases line up with TRBD1. Germline V gene data show CDR1 as SQVTM and CDR2 as ANQGSEA. This CDR3 is built from 13 residues. With V trimmed by 6 bases and J by 7 bases, 8 bases remained unmatched. The CDR3 here is CSVRDSGVGELFF. The DNA of the CDR3 is TGCAGCGTCCGGGACAGCGGTGTCGGGGAGCTGTTTTTT.

This clonotype was counted at least ten times. V and J are TRBV11-2 and TRBJ1-2; 8 bases line up with TRBD1. The CDR3 spans 13 residues. From germline, CDR1 is SGHAT and CDR2 FQNNGV. With 7 bases clipped from V and 8 bases from J, the junction kept 9 bases outside the gene matches. The chain's CDR3 is CASTLGQGGGYTF. The CDR3 coding sequence is TGTGCCAGCACCCTAGGACAGGGAGGCGGCTACACCTTC.

This clonotype was observed many times. This chain uses TRBV6-2 or TRBV6-3 with TRBJ2-7; 12 nucleotides align to TRBD2. V trimming: 4 bases; J trimming: 2 bases; junction bases outside the gene matches: 6. The V gene's germline CDR1 is MNHEY and CDR2 SVGEGT. The CDR3 sequence is 16 residues long. CDR3 in amino acids: CASSSPGLAGTYEQYF. The DNA for the CDR3 is TGTGCCAGCAGTTCCCCCGGACTAGCGGGGACCTACGAGCAGTACTTC.

This clonotype was recorded at least ten times. The chain combines TRBV7-8 with TRBJ2-2, with 8 bases identical to TRBD1. Germline V lookup: CDR1 SGHVS, CDR2 FQNEAQ. The V segment lost 4 bases and the J segment 6 bases; nucleotides outside the gene matches: 4. The CDR3 is made up of 14 amino acids. The CDR3 protein is CASSSTGVPGELFF. CDR3 sequence (DNA): TGTGCCAGCAGCTCGACAGGGGTCCCCGGGGAGCTGTTTTTT.

Comment on this clonotype: With a much larger clone just one base away, this may be a read error. V gene TRBV28 combines with J gene TRBJ2-2; TRBD1 might be the D (6 bases). CDR1 is MDHEN and CDR2 is SYDVKM in the germline V gene. The CDR3 runs to 13 residues. The CDR3 spells CAIGTPNTGKLFF. CDR3 coding DNA: TGTGCCATCGGGACACCGAACACCGGGAAGCTGTTTTTT.

This clonotype was seen repeatedly, ten times or more. The J gene is TRBJ1-2, the V gene TRBV14; D gene unclear. The CDR3 loop spans 11 amino acids. Trimming took off 7 bases at V and 6 bases at J, with 9 bases between the two ends. Germline V gene sequence: CDR1 SGHDN, CDR2 FVKESK. CDR3 DNA sequence: TGTGCCAGCACCGGAGGCGATGGCTACACCTTC. Encoded protein: CASTGGDGYTF.

This clonotype was found many times. The V call is TRBV7-2, the J call TRBJ1-2, with D unclear. Trimming took 0 bases from V and 5 from J, leaving 7 bases between them. This CDR3 is 13 amino acids long. CDR1 and CDR2 from the germline V gene are SGHTA and FQGNSA. The CDR3 DNA is TGTGCCAGCAGCTTAGCAGGGTTGTATGGCTACACCTTC. Translating gives CASSLAGLYGYTF.

This clonotype was seen ten or more times. The V call is TRBV12-3 or TRBV12-4, the J call TRBJ1-2; no definite D call. CDR3 length: 12 residues. Trimming pared 8 bases from V and 0 bases from J, leaving 7 bases between. CDR3 amino acids: CASLAANYGYTF. CDR3 coding DNA: TGTGCCAGCCTGGCCGCTAACTATGGCTACACCTTC.

This clonotype was detected many times. The chain is built from TRBV5-8 and TRBJ1-4; D gene ambiguous. The CDR3 totals 15 residues. The V and J ends lost 2 bases and 4 bases respectively, with 12 bases between them. Per germline, CDR1 SGHTS and CDR2 YDEGEE. CDR3 region: CASSLPGGDNEKLFF. Here the CDR3 DNA reads TGTGCCAGCAGCTTACCCGGTGGGGATAATGAAAAACTGTTTTTT.

The chain links TRBV20-1 to TRBJ2-1; 7 nucleotides match TRBD2. V lost 0 bases and J lost 5; bases outside the gene matches: 7. CDR3 size: 15 residues. The V gene's germline CDR1 is DFQATT and CDR2 SNEGSKA (reference sequence). CDR3 nucleotides: TGCAGTGCTAGAGATCCACGGGAGGCGGACAATGAGCAGTTCTTC. Its translation: CSARDPREADNEQFF.

CDR3 in DNA: TGCAGCGTCTCCGACAGGCTTAACTATGGCTACACCTTC. Encoded protein: CSVSDRLNYGYTF. The chain employs TRBV29-1 and TRBJ1-2, with D perhaps matching TRBD1 (6 bases). This CDR3 contains 13 residues. Germline CDR1 is SQVTM and CDR2 is ANQGSEA. Trimming pared 6 bases from V and 1 base from J, leaving 12 bases between.

This clonotype was detected many times. The genes are TRBV2 and TRBJ2-2; D is uncertain. Germline V gene lookup returns CDR1 SNHLY and CDR2 FYNNEI. V was shortened by 6 bases and J by 3 bases, with 8 bases between the two germline ends. CDR3 length equals 13 residues. In DNA, the CDR3 is TGTGCCAGCAGCCCCGGGCACACCGGGGAGCTGTTTTTT. This translates into CASSPGHTGELFF.

This clonotype has at least ten counts. The V gene is TRBV15, the J gene TRBJ1-1; TRBD1 agrees at 7 bases. Per the germline V gene, CDR1 is LNHNV and CDR2 is YYDKDF (reference sequence). The CDR3 runs 15 residues. Losses at the gene ends were 5 bases for V and 1 base for J; bases not matched to a gene: 7. The CDR3 loop reads CATSVRDRGNTEAFF. The DNA of the CDR3 is TGTGCCACCAGCGTTAGGGACAGAGGGAACACTGAAGCTTTCTTT.

This clonotype was detected many times. The chain recombines TRBV12-3 or TRBV12-4 with TRBJ2-1; 9 bases are a match to TRBD2. CDR3 size: 14 residues. The trim removed 6 bases at V and 10 bases at J, leaving 10 bases unmatched. The CDR3 DNA is TGTGCCAGCAGGCCGGGACTAGCTGGTGGAGAGCAGTTCTTC. It specifies CASRPGLAGGEQFF.

This clonotype was detected many times. The genes are TRBV10-3 and TRBJ1-5; D gene ambiguous. The CDR3 contains 16 residues. Germline V gene data show CDR1 as ENHRY and CDR2 as SYGVKD. V was shortened by 4 bases and J by 3 bases, with 16 bases between the two germline ends. In nucleotides, the CDR3 is TGTGCCATCAGTGTACCCCAGAGAGGGTCCAATCAGCCCCAGCATTTT. This translates into CAISVPQRGSNQPQHF.

The chain links TRBV5-5 to TRBJ2-5; D is ambiguous. Trimming shortened V by 5 bases and J by 5 bases, and 13 bases separated the two germline ends. Germline CDR1 SGHKS, CDR2 YYEKEE (reference sequence). The CDR3 sequence is 13 residues long. The CDR3 DNA follows: TGTGCCAGCAGGGTGAGGCGGCGGGAGACCCAGTACTTC. Protein product: CASRVRRRETQYF.